The next 20 T cell receptor beta chains were all read from a single sample in a study of shared clonotypes between healthy human individuals. Measured with immunoSEQ multiplex PCR; TCRdb has only the in-frame clones, and not every one. This table has hundreds of thousands of clones, around 73% appearing once. The sequenced sample was memory CD4+ T cells sorted from blood. Subset noted: CD45RA-negative fraction. All receptors come from a woman in her twenties or thirties in good health.

The chain joins TRBV7-9 to TRBJ2-7, with TRBD2 matching 11 bases. In germline, CDR1 is SEHNR, CDR2 FQNEAQ (reference sequence). CDR3 length equals 16 residues. After removal of 6 bases from V and 7 bases from J, the junction contained 14 bases not matched to a gene. The CDR3 loop is CASSSQTSGALREQYF. CDR3 coding DNA: TGTGCCAGCAGTTCCCAGACTAGCGGGGCGCTTCGGGAGCAGTACTTC. The full variable domain, with the rest looked up from reference TRBV7-9 and TRBJ2-7, is DTGVSQNPRHKITKRGQNVTFRCDPISEHNRLYWYRQTLGQGPEFLTYFQNEAQLEKSRLLSDRFSAERPKGSFSTLEIQRTEQGDSAMYLCASSSQTSGALREQYFGPGTRLTVT.

Details on this clone: Other DNA sequences in this specimen translate into the identical CDR3. J is TRBJ1-2 and V is TRBV18, with D maybe TRBD1 (5 bases). The CDR3 consists of 15 residues. The V and J ends lost 4 bases and 2 bases respectively, with 14 bases between them. Germline CDR1 and CDR2: KGHSH and LQKENI. The CDR3 nucleotides read TGTGCCAGCTCACGTTCCCAGACAGAAAACTATGGCTACACCTTC. The encoded protein is CASSRSQTENYGYTF.

This clone was seen a few times. The gene calls are TRBV2 and TRBJ2-1; no firm D call. V was pared by 4 bases and J by 5 bases, with 3 bases between. The CDR3 is made up of 11 amino acids. Germline CDR1 SNHLY, CDR2 FYNNEI. CDR3 amino acids: CASSGNNEQFF. CDR3 nucleotide sequence: TGTGCCAGCAGTGGGAACAATGAGCAGTTCTTC.

V usage is TRBV7-9 and J usage is TRBJ2-1, with 9 bases lining up with TRBD2. CDR1 and CDR2 from the germline V gene are SEHNR and FQNEAQ (reference sequence). Trimming removed 5 bases from V and 12 bases from J; junction bases left unmatched: 11. The CDR3 has 14 residues. Here the CDR3 DNA reads TGTGCCAGCAGCGGCGACCTAGCGGGAATTGCGCAGTTCTTC. As protein: CASSGDLAGIAQFF.

The rearrangement links TRBV6-5 to TRBJ2-1; D might be TRBD2 (6 bases). V dropped 5 bases and J dropped 4 bases, with 12 bases sitting between them. This CDR3 region has 14 residues. The germline V gene encodes CDR1 MNHEY and CDR2 SVGAGI. The CDR3 here is CASSLSGYYNEQFF. The CDR3 DNA reads as TGTGCCAGCAGTCTTAGCGGCTATTACAATGAGCAGTTCTTC.

A few counts support this clone. V is TRBV14 and J is TRBJ2-7, with 9 bases identical to TRBD2. Trimming took 1 base from V and 3 from J; bases not matched to a gene: 13. The CDR3 runs to 18 residues. Germline CDR1 reads SGHDN; CDR2 reads FVKESK. The CDR3 sequence: CASSQGAGGLPGRYEQYF. The CDR3 bases are TGTGCCAGCAGCCAAGGAGCGGGAGGCCTCCCGGGACGCTACGAGCAGTACTTC.

CDR3 bases: TGTGCCAGCAGTCGGAAGGATGAACCTAACTATGGCTACACCTTC. Amino acid sequence: CASSRKDEPNYGYTF. The V gene is TRBV6-4, the J gene TRBJ1-2; no definite D call. Germline CDR1 reads MRHNA; CDR2 reads SNTAGT. This CDR3 comprises 15 residues. Trimming left V 5 bases short and J 0 bases short, with 13 bases between.

This clone was counted once. The gene calls are TRBV2 and TRBJ1-2; D might be TRBD1 (6 bases). V was shortened by 4 bases and J by 2 bases, with 20 bases between the two germline ends. The CDR3 runs to 17 residues. Germline V gene lookup returns CDR1 SNHLY and CDR2 FYNNEI. As DNA, the CDR3 is TGTGCCAGCAGTGGAGCTTGGGCAGGGGAGGCAAACTATGGCTACACCTTC. Residues: CASSGAWAGEANYGYTF.

As concerns this clone: Other DNA sequences in the sample encode the same CDR3. The chain employs TRBV18 and TRBJ2-3; no clear D gene. The CDR3 has 13 residues. The germline CDR1 and CDR2 sequences are KGHSH and LQKENI. V lost 4 bases and J lost 0, with 5 bases in between. This chain's CDR3 is CASSRPSTDTQYF. The CDR3 DNA reads as TGTGCCAGCTCACGACCCAGCACAGATACGCAGTATTTT.

This chain uses TRBV19 with TRBJ2-1; no reliable D call. Germline-derived CDR1 and CDR2 are LNHDA and SQIVND (reference sequence). V gave up 1 base and J gave up 6 bases, with 10 bases separating them. CDR3 length equals 14 residues. The CDR3 region has the DNA TGTGCCAGTAGTATAGGGCTTTTCGGCAATGAGCAGTTCTTC. This encodes CASSIGLFGNEQFF. The complete variable domain, with remaining parts taken from reference TRBV19 and TRBJ2-1, reads DGGITQSPKYLFRKEGQNVTLSCEQNLNHDAMYWYRQDPGQGLRLIYYSQIVNDFQKGDIAEGYSVSREKKESFPLTVTSAQKNPTAFYLCASSIGLFGNEQFFGPGTRLTVL.

The V gene is TRBV28, the J gene TRBJ2-3, with 9 bases lining up with TRBD2. Germline assignment: CDR1 MDHEN and CDR2 SYDVKM. V lost 1 base to trimming and J lost 7 bases; unmatched junction nucleotides: 9. The CDR3 is 16 amino acids. The CDR3 coding sequence is TGTGCCAGCAGTTTATCCGGCGGGAGGGCTAGAAATACGCAGTATTTT. This translates into CASSLSGGRARNTQYF.

The V and J genes are TRBV11-2 and TRBJ2-5; tentatively, D is TRBD2 (5 bases). This CDR3 has 16 amino acids. Trimming removed 2 bases from V and 0 bases from J, with 13 bases in between. In germline, CDR1 is SGHAT, CDR2 FQNNGV. CDR3 region: CASSLLDFMYQETQYF. In DNA form, the CDR3 reads TGTGCCAGCAGCTTATTGGACTTTATGTACCAAGAGACCCAGTACTTC.

This clone was picked up a small number of times. The chain uses TRBV11-1 and TRBJ2-3; 7 bases map to TRBD2. After removal of 0 bases from V and 4 bases from J, the junction contained 1 base not matched to a gene. Germline CDR1 and CDR2: SGHAT and FQDESV (reference sequence). The CDR3 runs to 14 residues. The CDR3 sequence is CASSLAGLADTQYF. CDR3 in DNA: TGTGCCAGCAGCTTAGCAGGACTAGCAGATACGCAGTATTTT.

This clone was observed a handful of times. The sample has other DNA sequences that encode this CDR3 too. The chain couples TRBV2 to TRBJ1-5; the D gene is possibly TRBD1 (5 bases). V was trimmed by 3 bases and J by 3 bases, leaving 6 bases between them. This CDR3 is 13 amino acids long. Germline assignment: CDR1 SNHLY and CDR2 FYNNEI. The CDR3 sequence is CASSEGPNQPQHF. As DNA, the CDR3 is TGTGCCAGCAGTGAGGGGCCCAATCAGCCCCAGCATTTT.

The rearrangement joins TRBV2 to TRBJ2-1; TRBD1 matches 8 bases. The CDR3 loop spans 15 amino acids. Germline trimming cut 8 bases from V and 5 bases from J; bases unmatched to any gene: 11. Germline CDR1 reads SNHLY; CDR2 reads FYNNEI. Here the CDR3 reads CASDLSGGLDNEQFF. CDR3 in DNA: TGTGCCAGCGATTTGTCAGGGGGCCTGGACAATGAGCAGTTCTTC.

V gene TRBV28 combines with J gene TRBJ1-2; 7 bases align to TRBD1. V lost 7 bases and J lost 4; bases outside the gene matches: 6. The CDR3 runs to 13 residues. Per germline, CDR1 MDHEN and CDR2 SYDVKM. For the CDR3, the DNA is TGTGCCAGCAACCGGGACAGACTCTATGGCTACACCTTC. Translation: CASNRDRLYGYTF.

The CDR3: CASSLFGGRRDTEAFF. The CDR3 DNA reads as TGTGCCAGCAGCTTGTTCGGGGGGCGCAGGGACACTGAAGCTTTCTTT. The chain combines TRBV5-6 with TRBJ1-1; possibly TRBD1 for D (6 bases). Trimming pared 1 base from V and 3 bases from J, leaving 16 bases between. The germline V gene encodes CDR1 SGHDT and CDR2 YYEEEE. There are 16 residues in the CDR3. The full variable domain, with the rest looked up from reference TRBV5-6 and TRBJ1-1, is DAGVTQSPTHLIKTRGQQVTLRCSPKSGHDTVSWYQQALGQGPQFIFQYYEEEERQRGNFPDRFSGHQFPNYSSELNVNALLLGDSALYLCASSLFGGRRDTEAFFGQGTRLTVV.

This chain connects TRBV29-1 to TRBJ2-2, with D tentatively TRBD1 (6 bases). V lost 8 bases to trimming and J lost 4 bases, with 11 bases between them. CDR1 is SQVTM and CDR2 is ANQGSEA in the germline V gene. The CDR3 sequence is 12 residues long. CDR3 residues: CSITGFTGELFF. Here the CDR3 DNA reads TGCAGCATTACAGGGTTCACCGGGGAGCTGTTTTTT.

This clone was seen only once. This rearrangement joins TRBV7-7 to TRBJ2-7; 9 nucleotides align to TRBD2. Germline CDR1 is SSHAT and CDR2 is FNYEAQ (reference sequence). V dropped 5 bases and J dropped 6; count of bases not matched to a gene: 14. CDR3 length: 16 amino acids. The chain's CDR3 is CASSILPGTSRREQYF. The CDR3 nucleotides read TGTGCCAGCAGCATACTACCCGGGACTAGCAGGCGCGAGCAGTACTTC.

This clone was picked up one time. The CDR3 nucleotides are TGCGCCAGCCGAGTACGAACCGAATCCACAGATACGCAGTATTTT. It specifies CASRVRTESTDTQYF. The J gene is TRBJ2-3, the V gene TRBV5-1; no clear D. Trimming pared 7 bases from V and 2 bases from J, leaving 17 bases between. Germline V gene sequence: CDR1 SGHRS, CDR2 YFSETQ. The CDR3 has 15 residues.